This entry describes one TCR beta chain. Its antigen is not identified. This sample is part of a study of cytomegalovirus exposure and HLA in healthy donors. In the study overall: A prior study identified 120 million or so unique TCR beta sequences from 150 million to 200 million T cells. From HLA-typed donors, an early data release held around 85 million unique TCRs. Whole-study findings and limits: As a later analysis showed, several of the most significant clusters appeared to be linked to common viral pathogens. About 87% or about 30% of the time was how often most TCR beta V segments were productive, according to an earlier analysis.

Trimming removed 1 base from V and 4 bases from J; junction bases left unmatched: 8. This CDR3 is built from 16 residues. Per the germline V gene, CDR1 is LNHDA and CDR2 is SQIVND (reference sequence). PCR used 60 Vbeta primers and 13 Jbeta primers. This table comes from immunoSEQ multiplex PCR, and its TCRdb copy is limited to in-frame clones, with some not included. Here the sample spans around 200,000 clones, roughly 80% being singletons. Specimen: PBMCs. The chain uses TRBV19 and TRBJ2-5; 8 bases fit TRBD2. The sequence came from a man aged 40-49 years in good health and CMV-seronegative. Here the CDR3 reads CASSIVNGRARETQYF. CDR3 sequence (DNA): TGTGCCAGTAGTATAGTTAACGGGAGGGCCCGAGAGACCCAGTACTTC.